The entry below gives a single T cell receptor beta chain sequence along with its context. What it binds is not known. These data originate in a study of Ad26.COV2.S vaccination and SARS-CoV-2 variants. Study-level background: Donor got 5x10^10 or 1x10^11 viral particles of Ad26.COV2.S. Study findings and constraints: It is possible that the TCR breadth and depth analyses underestimated the total T cell responses. Placebo recipients and vaccine recipients were similar in non-spike TCR breadth.

Deletions cut 0 bases from V and 4 bases from J, with 9 bases between. CDR1 PRHDT and CDR2 FYEKMQ come from the germline V gene (reference sequence). The CDR3 has 14 residues. As to treatment: 19 received Ad26.COV2.S at low or high dose, single or two shots; about 5 received placebo; per-sample allocation not given. Day 63 after the first injection of vaccine or placebo was the sampling time. Sequencing used immunoSEQ multiplex PCR; TCRdb keeps in-frame clones, though not all of them. The table lists about 350,000 clones, around nine tenths of them singletons, with about 10% in the top ten. The source of this sequence is a person between 18 and 60 years old who received the Ad26.COV2.S COVID-19 vaccine or a placebo. V gene TRBV13 combines with J gene TRBJ1-1; tentative D call: TRBD1 (6 bases). Sequencing was performed on peripheral blood, taken in a trial of Ad26.COV2.S vaccine versus placebo. CDR3: CASSLGLRGTEAFF. CDR3 sequence (DNA): TGTGCCAGCAGCTTAGGCCTCAGGGGCACTGAAGCTTTCTTT.